This T cell receptor beta chain is drawn from a study of blood T cells in healthy people across ages. Study-level background: About one barcoded beta molecule per two T cells was captured by template switching.

Overall study results and limits: Possibly, changes in expanded clonotypes were confounded because donor CMV status was unknown.

The second PCR ran about 7 to 12 cycles with a sample-barcoded 5' primer and J-beta primers. MiXCR, run by TCRdb on the 5' RACE reads, gives a single entry per CDR3 protein. This sample has some 1.4 million distinct CDR3 sequences; roughly 40% occur once, and the top ten carry 7.9%. The length of the CDR3 is 17 residues. Unmatched junction bases numbered 6, after V lost 0 bases and J lost 2 bases. The germline V gene encodes CDR1 LGHDT and CDR2 YNNKEL (reference sequence). Regarding this clonotype: Its specificity is not known.

Sequenced material: blood. The clonotype was recovered from a woman between 18 and 30 years old in good health. The V and J genes are TRBV3-1 and TRBJ2-1, with 8 bases lining up with TRBD2. The DNA for the CDR3 is TGTGCCAGCAGCCAAGATTACAGCGGGAGTACCTACAATGAGCAGTTCTTC. Translated, it gives CASSQDYSGSTYNEQFF.